These T cell receptor beta chains were read from a single sample in a study of identical twins. TCRdb re-called the 5' RACE reads through MiXCR, storing one row per CDR3 protein. The table lists 1.5 million to 2 million distinct CDR3 sequences, roughly 35% of them singletons, with about 0.27% in the top ten. Sequencing was performed on cord blood. The receptors were gathered from a newborn girl in good health. The CDR3 runs from the conserved cysteine through the conserved F or W. D genes are given only for firm matches. Size values are once, few and many counts, or a class for expanded clones, and some rows have none.

TRBJ2-7 | TRBV6-1 | - | - | TGTGCCAGCAGTCGCACGAGCCTCAGGCCTCCCCCGAACAATGAGCAGTACTTC | CASSRTSLRPPPNNEQYF
TRBJ2-7 | TRBV10-3 | TRBD2 | - | TGTGCCACCGGGGGGACTAGACTTGACGAGCAGTACTTC | CATGGTRLDEQYF
TRBJ2-3 | TRBV4-1 | TRBD2 | - | TGCGCCAGCAGCCAAGTCGGGACTAGCGGGGGGGCATATACGCAGTATTTT | CASSQVGTSGGAYTQYF
TRBJ1-1 | TRBV6-6 | - | many | TGTGCCAGCAGTTCTCGGACAGTGAACACTGAAGCTTTCTTT | CASSSRTVNTEAFF
TRBJ1-1 | TRBV20-1 | - | - | TGCAGTGCCAACCAGGGGAAAGGGAAAGCTTTCTTT | CSANQGKGKAFF
TRBJ2-3 | TRBV2 | TRBD1 | once | TGTGCCAGCAGTGTGCAGGGGGTGGCCGCAGATACGCAGTATTTT | CASSVQGVAADTQYF
TRBJ1-1 | TRBV21-1 | - | - | TGTGCCAGCAGCAAAAATGGACAGGGGGCGGAGGACACTGAAGCTTTCTTT | CASSKNGQGAEDTEAFF
TRBJ1-2 | TRBV7-9 | - | - | TGTGCCAGCGGGGCAGGGGAGGTAGACTATGGCTACACCTTC | CASGAGEVDYGYTF
TRBJ2-1 | TRBV12-3/TRBV12-4 | - | - | TGTGCCAGCAGCCCACTAGGGCCTTACAATGAGCAGTTCTTC | CASSPLGPYNEQFF
TRBJ2-1 | TRBV6-5 | TRBD1 | - | TGTGCCAGCAGGTCCGGGACAGGGTTCTTGAATGAGCAGTTCTTC | CASRSGTGFLNEQFF
TRBJ2-5 | TRBV20-1 | TRBD2 | - | TGCAGTGCGCCGACTAGCGCCAGGAGCAATGAGCAGTACTTC | CSAPTSARSNEQYF
TRBJ2-5 | TRBV5-1 | TRBD2 | - | TGCGCCAGCAGCTTTGTTAGCGGGGGGTCCATCAATGAGCAGTACTTC | CASSFVSGGSINEQYF
TRBJ2-7 | TRBV28 | - | - | TGTGCCAGCCGGGGCCTCCTCTACTACGAGCAGTACTTC | CASRGLLYYEQYF
TRBJ2-5 | TRBV20-1 | TRBD1 | - | TGCAGTGCAGCGAACACGGACAGGGCTGAGACCCAGTACTTC | CSAANTDRAETQYF
TRBJ2-3 | TRBV19 | - | - | TGTGCCAGTAGTATAGCTAGCTTGGGCGCAGATACGCAGTATTTT | CASSIASLGADTQYF
TRBJ2-5 | TRBV6-5 | TRBD2 | - | TGTGCCAGCAGTTACTTTAGCGGGAGGGACGGTGAGCAGTACTTC | CASSYFSGRDGEQYF
TRBJ1-1 | TRBV7-2 | TRBD1 | - | TGTGCCAGCAGCTATGACAGGGGCGGTGAAGCTTTCTTT | CASSYDRGGEAFF
TRBJ1-1 | TRBV29-1 | - | - | TGCAGTGCCTTAGGGGCTGGAGCTTTCTTT | CSALGAGAFF
TRBJ2-2 | TRBV27 | - | - | TGTGCCAGCAGCCGTACATTCTTAACAGGGACGAACACCGGGGTGCTGTTTTTT | CASSRTFLTGTNTGVLFF